This TCR beta chain was captured in a study of T-cell memory formation after mild COVID-19. The wider study: Clustering of TCRs was largely donor specific. Whole-study findings and limits: From day 15 to 85, contracting clones were balanced between CD4 and CD8, whereas later expanders leaned toward CD4+. Some responding clones appeared in pre-infection memory, suggesting cross-reactive memory joined.

Between the trimmed V and J ends, which lost 2 bases and 2 bases, there was a span of 9 bases. The CDR3 runs 14 residues. Per germline, CDR1 SGHRS and CDR2 YFSETQ. Details on this clonotype: The target antigen is unknown.

The 5'RACE method, run with constant-segment primers, produced TCR alpha and TCR beta cDNA libraries (carrying sample barcodes and UMIs). MiXCR, run by TCRdb on the 5' RACE reads, gives a single entry per CDR3 protein. The sample consists of about 200,000 distinct CDR3 sequences, 9.5% of them appearing once. V and J are TRBV5-1 and TRBJ2-3; no reliable D call. The receptor comes from a man between 18 and 35 years old who had mild COVID-19 (a few samples of this study predate the infection). Cell type and time point are not known. Sequenced: PBMCs or a T cell subset sorted from them (not recorded which). The CDR3 coding sequence is TGCGCCAGCAGCTTTAACTTACCCACAGATACGCAGTATTTT. Translating gives CASSFNLPTDTQYF.